This TCR beta chain stems from a study of CD8 T cells in Susac syndrome. After removal of 3 bases from V and 5 bases from J, the junction contained 8 bases not matched to a gene. CDR3 length: 16 amino acids. The germline gives CDR1 SGHDN, CDR2 FVKESK. Reverse transcription of about 0.45 to 1 ug RNA was carried out with random hexamers. Each CDR3 protein is one row after TCRdb ran MiXCR on the immunoSEQ multiplex PCR reads. The sample records around 300,000 distinct CDR3 sequences, approximately 90% being singletons. This TCR was sampled from a human donor with multiple sclerosis. This rearrangement joins TRBV14 to TRBJ2-7; TRBD2 matches at 12 bases. Sequenced input: CD4+ T cells from PBMCs. CDR3: CASSQYATSGSDEQYF. The CDR3 nucleotides read TGTGCCAGCAGCCAGTATGCGACTAGCGGGAGTGACGAGCAGTACTTC.